The rows below give T cell receptor beta chains drawn from one sample of a study of blood T cells in healthy people across ages. One entry per CDR3 protein results from TCRdb running MiXCR on the 5' RACE reads. The sample has over a million distinct CDR3 sequences, 45% seen once. The specimen was blood. Receptors were obtained from a woman aged 55-69 years in good health. The conserved cysteine and the conserved F or W are not part of the CDR3 here. Clone size is given for some rows only: seen once, a few or many times, or a class if the clone is expanded.

few	TRBV20-1	SATDGTNKETQY
-	TRBV2	ASTGTSEWDEQF
-	TRBV2	ARGLGTSGSTDTQY
many	TRBV7-3	ASSVLGGSYEQY
few	TRBV9	ASSATGSFVYEQY
-	TRBV28	ATDPRTGLAGSTDTQY
-	TRBV27	ASSLSGRLNYGYT
-	TRBV4-1	ASSQAPRVLGSYEQY
-	TRBV7-2	ASSLSGRMGANEKLF
-	TRBV20-1	SATGTGGGGYGYT
-	TRBV29-1	SVEPLQGLGEAF
-	TRBV27	ASSFNPDRTYGYT
many	TRBV20-1	SARDRGSYNEQF
-	TRBV28	ASRGRGSSYEQY
-	TRBV7-2	ASSSFLAGTNTDTQY
few	TRBV28	ASSWTGWGEQY
-	TRBV7-2	ASSQNYPTEAF
-	TRBV12-3/TRBV12-4	ASSWTGTRTLETQY